One and the same sample provided the 27 T cell receptor beta chains below, sequenced in a study of blood T cell repertoires in COVID-19. TCRdb keeps only in-frame clones here, not all; method: immunoSEQ multiplex PCR. Of about 67,000 clones listed, around nine tenths are singletons. Material: peripheral blood. The receptors originated from an elderly woman with acute or convalescent COVID-19.

The genes are TRBV4-1 and TRBJ2-5, with D possibly being TRBD2 (5 bases). The CDR3 has 16 residues. Germline V gene data show CDR1 as MGHRA and CDR2 as YSYEKL. Between the trimmed V and J ends, which lost 0 bases and 1 base, there was a span of 12 bases. The CDR3 nucleotides are TGCGCCAGCAGCCAAGATCCACCGGGGATCCAAGAGACCCAGTACTTC. It translates to CASSQDPPGIQETQYF.

CDR3 DNA sequence: TGTGCCTGGAGTCCCCGCCCAAGGGGGCAGCCCCAGCATTTT. Translating it yields CAWSPRPRGQPQHF. This chain joins TRBV30 and TRBJ1-5, with D maybe TRBD1 (6 bases). This CDR3 contains 14 residues. The V gene lost 2 bases and the J gene lost 7 bases, with 15 bases spanning the gap. The germline gives CDR1 GTSNPN, CDR2 SVGIG (reference sequence).

A single count supports this clone. For the CDR3, the DNA is TGTGCCAGCAGCTTGGCCGGGACAGGCATTTTTTCACCCCTCCACTTT. Amino acid sequence: CASSLAGTGIFSPLHF. This sequence joins TRBV5-6 and TRBJ1-6; 8 nucleotides agree with TRBD1. Per germline, CDR1 SGHDT and CDR2 YYEEEE. V gave up 0 bases and J gave up 9 bases; unmatched junction bases: 8. This CDR3 is 16 amino acids long. Full variable domain (rest looked up from reference TRBV5-6 and TRBJ1-6): DAGVTQSPTHLIKTRGQQVTLRCSPKSGHDTVSWYQQALGQGPQFIFQYYEEEERQRGNFPDRFSGHQFPNYSSELNVNALLLGDSALYLCASSLAGTGIFSPLHFGNGTRLTVT.

The rearrangement links TRBV4-1 to TRBJ1-1, with 9 bases identical to TRBD1. The CDR3 extends over 17 amino acids. CDR1 and CDR2 (germline): MGHRA, YSYEKL. V dropped 1 base and J dropped 0; count of bases not matched to a gene: 6. Written as DNA, the CDR3 is TGCGCCAGCAGCCAAGGGTGGGACAGGGTTCTGAACACTGAAGCTTTCTTT. This gives the protein CASSQGWDRVLNTEAFF.

The table lists this clone with a count of one. The J gene is TRBJ2-1, the V gene TRBV28; 10 positions match TRBD2. CDR1 and CDR2 (germline): MDHEN, SYDVKM. The CDR3 contains 14 residues. V lost 3 bases to trimming and J lost 7 bases; unmatched junction nucleotides: 3. This CDR3 is CASSFTSGINEQFF. The CDR3 region has the DNA TGTGCCAGCAGTTTTACTAGCGGGATAAATGAGCAGTTCTTC.

The chain recombines TRBV23-1 with TRBJ1-6; D gene uncertain. TRBV23-1 is an open reading frame, and its role is uncertain. The CDR3 consists of 14 residues. Trimming shortened V by 2 bases and J by 14 bases, and 16 bases separated the two germline ends. The chain's CDR3 is CASSQARLCLSLHF. DNA of the CDR3: TGCGCCAGCAGTCAAGCAAGACTTTGTCTGTCCCTCCACTTT.

The chain recombines TRBV28 with TRBJ2-2, with 7 bases identical to TRBD2. V trimming: 8 bases; J trimming: 0 bases; junction bases outside the gene matches: 6. This CDR3 region has 15 residues. Germline V gene data show CDR1 as MDHEN and CDR2 as SYDVKM. Here the CDR3 reads CASGMAGANTGELFF. The CDR3 DNA sequence: TGTGCCAGCGGGATGGCGGGGGCGAACACCGGGGAGCTGTTTTTT.

J is TRBJ1-5 and V is TRBV28; perhaps TRBD1 as D (5 bases). The CDR3 totals 14 residues. In germline, CDR1 is MDHEN, CDR2 SYDVKM. The V end lost 1 base, the J end lost 8 bases, and 12 bases lay between the germline ends. The CDR3 region is CASSLLGAHEPQHF. CDR3 coding DNA: TGTGCCAGCAGTTTATTAGGGGCCCATGAGCCCCAGCATTTT.

This chain uses TRBV3-1 (or the pseudogene TRBV3-2) with TRBJ2-3, with 10 bases identical to TRBD2. Germline V gene lookup returns CDR1 LGHDT and CDR2 YNNKEL (reference sequence). The CDR3 has 15 residues. After removal of 6 bases from V and 5 bases from J, the junction contained 8 bases not matched to a gene. The CDR3 coding sequence is TGTGCCAGCAGGGCGACTAGCGGGCGAAAAGATACGCAGTATTTT. Protein sequence: CASRATSGRKDTQYF.

The sample holds a few counts of this clone. The CDR3 reads CASSKDTGPPLNQPQHF. CDR3 in DNA: TGTGCCAGCAGCAAAGACACAGGGCCGCCCCTCAATCAGCCCCAGCATTTT. The V call is TRBV21-1, the J call TRBJ1-5; the table names TRBD1, a call not compared with the DNA. TRBV21-1 is shown as a pseudogene. The CDR3 covers 17 residues.

Comment on this clone: Other DNA variants within this sample encode the same CDR3. The genes are TRBV27 and TRBJ2-7, with 7 bases aligning to TRBD1. Germline V gives CDR1 MNHEY, CDR2 SMNVEV (reference sequence). With V trimmed by 6 bases and J by 2 bases, 4 bases remained unmatched. The CDR3 is made up of 13 amino acids. CDR3 protein: CASRRQGPYEQYF. The CDR3 DNA follows: TGTGCCAGCAGACGACAGGGTCCCTACGAGCAGTACTTC.

This chain connects TRBV12-3 or TRBV12-4 to TRBJ1-6; D is unresolved. The CDR3 is 13 residues long. V shed 8 bases and J shed 6 bases, with 11 bases lying between them. The CDR3 DNA is TGTGCCAGCCACGACAACCTTAATTCACCCCTCCACTTT. Its protein product is CASHDNLNSPLHF.

The V and J genes are TRBV23-1 and TRBJ2-3; 9 bases match TRBD1. TRBV23-1 is treated as an ORF (open reading frame) with a function not yet certain. This CDR3 region has 15 residues. The V and J ends lost 4 bases and 5 bases, in that order; junction bases with no gene match: 7. The CDR3: CASSLSGQGQDTQYF. In DNA, the CDR3 is TGCGCCAGCAGTCTCTCCGGACAGGGGCAAGATACGCAGTATTTT.

This clone occurred a few times. J is TRBJ1-4 and V is TRBV28, with 8 bases aligning to TRBD1. The V segment lost 6 bases and the J segment 5 bases; nucleotides outside the gene matches: 5. This CDR3 is built from 14 residues. Germline V gene lookup returns CDR1 MDHEN and CDR2 SYDVKM. The CDR3 bases are TGTGCCAGCAGCAGGACAGGGCGCAATGAAAAACTGTTTTTT. Translation gives CASSRTGRNEKLFF.

The chain is built from TRBV19 and TRBJ1-4; D remains unclear. In germline, CDR1 is LNHDA, CDR2 SQIVND (reference sequence). The CDR3 sequence is 13 residues long. Deletions cut 7 bases from V and 4 bases from J, with 10 bases between. This chain's CDR3 is CASTEALNEKLFF. For the CDR3, the DNA is TGTGCCAGTACGGAGGCTCTTAATGAAAAACTGTTTTTT.

The V gene is TRBV6-5, the J gene TRBJ2-7, with TRBD2 matching 7 bases. J lost 3 bases, V lost 8 bases, and 13 bases had no gene match. Looked up from germline, CDR1 is MNHEY and CDR2 is SVGAGI. The CDR3 covers 15 residues. The CDR3 DNA sequence: TGTGCCAGCGCGCGGAGCGGGGTAAAAATCTACGAGCAGTACTTC. It specifies CASARSGVKIYEQYF.

The V call is TRBV18, the J call TRBJ2-7; perhaps TRBD2 as D (7 bases). Germline CDR1 reads KGHSH; CDR2 reads LQKENI. Trimming shortened V by 1 base and J by 6 bases, and 13 bases separated the two germline ends. The CDR3 spans 14 residues. The CDR3 nucleotides read TGTGCCAGCTCACCACTCGGGGGGCCGTCCGAGCAGTACTTC. Translated: CASSPLGGPSEQYF.

The chain carries TRBV7-3 and TRBJ2-1, with 8 bases lining up with TRBD2. The CDR3 runs to 15 residues. The J segment lost 4 bases and the V segment lost 2 bases, leaving 4 bases of the junction unmatched. Germline V lookup: CDR1 SGHTA, CDR2 FQGTGA. DNA of the CDR3: TGTGCCAGCAGCTTAGTTAGCGGGACATACAATGAGCAGTTCTTC. It translates to CASSLVSGTYNEQFF.

V usage is TRBV28 and J usage is TRBJ2-5; 7 bases map to TRBD1. The V segment lost 5 bases and the J segment 3 bases; nucleotides outside the gene matches: 6. Germline V gene lookup returns CDR1 MDHEN and CDR2 SYDVKM. This CDR3 contains 14 residues. CDR3: CASSLPGQKETQYF. The CDR3 DNA reads as TGTGCCAGCAGTCTTCCGGGACAGAAAGAGACCCAGTACTTC.

The V call is TRBV28, the J call TRBJ1-4; a weak D match, TRBD1 (5 bases). V was cut by 8 bases and J by 3 bases, with 16 bases left in between. CDR1 is MDHEN, CDR2 SYDVKM, per germline. CDR3 length equals 15 residues. The CDR3 protein is CASLNGGVANEKLFF. In nucleotides, the CDR3 is TGTGCCAGCTTGAACGGGGGTGTGGCTAATGAAAAACTGTTTTTT. Full variable domain (rest looked up from reference TRBV28 and TRBJ1-4): DVKVTQSSRYLVKRTGEKVFLECVQDMDHENMFWYRQDPGLGLRLIYFSYDVKMKEKGDIPEGYSVSREKKERFSLILESASTNQTSMYLCASLNGGVANEKLFFGSGTQLSVL.

This clone has only one observation. This sequence joins TRBV21-1 and TRBJ2-1; the D call in the table, TRBD2, was not verified against the DNA. TRBV21-1 is tagged as a pseudogene. This CDR3 has 14 amino acids. CDR3 coding DNA: TGTGCCAGCAGCAAACGGTCTAGACACAATGAGCAGTTCTTC. Its protein is CASSKRSRHNEQFF.

The V call is TRBV21-1, the J call TRBJ2-2; the table's TRBD2 call for D was not verified on the DNA. TRBV21-1 is designated a pseudogene. This CDR3 has 21 residues. The CDR3 DNA is TGTGCCAGCAGCAAACATGTTCCCGGGACTAGCGGGAGTACGGACACCGGGGAGCTGTTTTTT. Amino acid sequence: CASSKHVPGTSGSTDTGELFF.

The rearrangement links TRBV27 to TRBJ1-5; 7 bases line up with TRBD1. V lost 6 bases to trimming and J lost 4 bases; unmatched junction nucleotides: 3. Germline V lookup: CDR1 MNHEY, CDR2 SMNVEV (reference sequence). This CDR3 has 13 amino acids. CDR3: CASRQGTNQPQHF. The CDR3 bases are TGTGCCAGCAGACAGGGGACTAATCAGCCCCAGCATTTT.

The chain couples TRBV2 to TRBJ2-2; perhaps TRBD1 as D (6 bases). This CDR3 is 15 amino acids long. Germline-derived CDR1 and CDR2 are SNHLY and FYNNEI. Trimming pared 7 bases from V and 4 bases from J, leaving 16 bases between. For the CDR3, the DNA is TGTGCCAGCACCGCAAACCAGGGGTCCACCGGGGAGCTGTTTTTT. This translates into CASTANQGSTGELFF. The full variable domain, in which reference TRBV2 and TRBJ2-2 provide the parts outside the CDR3, is EPEVTQTPSHQVTQMGQEVILRCVPISNHLYFYWYRQILGQKVEFLVSFYNNEISEKSEIFDDQFSVERPDGSNFTLKIRSTKLEDSAMYFCASTANQGSTGELFFGEGSRLTVL.

The chain is built from TRBV6-4 and TRBJ2-1; no definite D call. Trimming took 11 bases from V and 8 from J, leaving 7 bases between them. The CDR3 runs 9 residues. Germline V gene lookup returns CDR1 MRHNA and CDR2 SNTAGT. The CDR3 spells CAPRDEQFF. The CDR3 region has the DNA TGTGCCCCCCGGGATGAGCAGTTCTTC.

This clone was detected only once. The CDR3 region has the DNA TGTGCCATCAGGGAGGACAGGGCTAACTATGGCTACACCTTC. This codes for CAIREDRANYGYTF. This chain joins TRBV10-3 and TRBJ1-2; 8 positions agree with TRBD1. The CDR3 loop spans 14 amino acids. Germline loops: CDR1 ENHRY, CDR2 SYGVKD. With 6 bases clipped from V and 0 bases from J, the junction kept 3 bases outside the gene matches.

This CDR3 reads CASSFDSGVYALYGYTF. In nucleotides, the CDR3 is TGTGCCAGCAGCTTCGATTCAGGTGTTTATGCATTATATGGCTACACCTTC. This chain connects TRBV7-8 to TRBJ1-2; no clear D. Trimming removed 3 bases from V and 5 bases from J, with 22 bases in between. Germline CDR1 SGHVS, CDR2 FQNEAQ. The CDR3 length is 17 residues.